Reported below is one T cell receptor (beta chain). Its antigen is as yet unknown. Reverse transcribing all isolated RNA meant expressed TCRB transcripts were sequenced. The table came from immunoSEQ multiplex PCR; TCRdb's copy has only in-frame clones and leaves some out. The top ten hold 5.5% to 7.5% of the sample, which has about 320,000 clones, 14% seen once. This record comes from a study of beta chain features in type 1 diabetes. Study-level information: There were around 110 million sorted cells examined across all samples. Study-level results: Type 1 diabetes patients had fewer VDJ junction insertions and more deletions.

Losses at the gene ends were 5 bases for V and 4 bases for J; bases not matched to a gene: 14. The CDR3 is 18 amino acids. Germline assignment: CDR1 SGHNT and CDR2 YENEEA. Sequencing used central memory CD4+ T cells from blood. The sequence came from a man in his thirties or forties in good health. This chain uses TRBV11-3 with TRBJ2-5, with 12 positions matching TRBD2. CDR3 sequence: CASSLFLAGGRNSETQYF. DNA for the CDR3: TGTGCCAGCAGCCTATTCCTAGCGGGGGGGAGGAATTCAGAGACCCAGTACTTC.